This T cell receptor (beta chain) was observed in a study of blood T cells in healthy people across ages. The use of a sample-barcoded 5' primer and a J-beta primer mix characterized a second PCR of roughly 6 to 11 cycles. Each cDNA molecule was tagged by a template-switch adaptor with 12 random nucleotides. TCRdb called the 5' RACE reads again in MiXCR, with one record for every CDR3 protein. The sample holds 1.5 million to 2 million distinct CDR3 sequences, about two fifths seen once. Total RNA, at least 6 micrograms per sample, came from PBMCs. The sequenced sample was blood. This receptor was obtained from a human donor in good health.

The CDR3 reads CASSVTVGSDEAFF. The CDR3 DNA reads TGTGCCAGCAGTGTAACAGTGGGGTCGGATGAAGCTTTCTTT. This rearrangement joins TRBV25-1 to TRBJ1-1; no firm D call. The germline V gene has CDR1 MGHDK and CDR2 SYGVNS. The length of the CDR3 is 14 residues. The V and J ends lost 4 bases and 7 bases respectively, with 16 bases between them.